This TCR beta chain is drawn from a study of T cells in Graves' hyperthyroidism and ophthalmopathy. Study results and limitations: Blood also showed most of the thyroid clonotypes that were expanded above 0.001.

With 0 bases removed from V and 1 base from J, the gap between germline ends came to 12 bases. Germline V lookup: CDR1 ENHRY, CDR2 SYGVKD. The CDR3 contains 16 residues. This clonotype was found many times. Its antigen is not identified. The source material, RNA transcripts, was used to amplify TCR beta CDR3 regions. With the HTBI primer set, the TCR CDR3 went through a first round of RT-PCR. TCRdb recomputed calls from the multiplex PCR reads with MiXCR, one row per CDR3 protein. The sample contains about 710,000 distinct CDR3 sequences, roughly 15% of which appear only once. This chain connects TRBV10-3 to TRBJ1-1, with D uncertain. The origin of this receptor is a man aged 18 to 30 with Graves' hyperthyroidism. Sample: blood. In DNA form, the CDR3 reads TGTGCCATCAGTGAGTCGACCGGCAGGACGAACACTGAAGCTTTCTTT. This translates into CAISESTGRTNTEAFF.